This TCR beta chain was identified during a study of memory CD4+ T cells and cytomegalovirus serostatus. The sort gate was single viable CD3+CD4+CD8-CD45RO+ cells for memory CD4+ T cells. Original methodology: Out-of-frame sequences were removed, leaving around 2,000,000 distinct TCRbeta sequences. Libraries were prepared by immunoSEQ multiplex PCR; TCRdb keeps only in-frame clonotypes and omits some of them. The DNA was the basis for D and trimming; V, J and clone size are from that table. This sample has some 46,000 clones, with roughly 73% found just once. With respect to this clone: Its matching antigen is unknown.

Germline V gives CDR1 KGHSH, CDR2 LQKENI. CDR3 length equals 15 residues. V dropped 5 bases and J dropped 0; count of bases not matched to a gene: 5. Notes on the study in general: CMV serostatus prediction reached median AUC roughly 0.95, or 0.91 with US-trained model.

The J gene is TRBJ2-7, the V gene TRBV18; 9 positions match TRBD1. This TCR was recovered from an adult in good health and CMV-seronegative. Sample: memory CD4+ T cells from blood. The CDR3 coding sequence is TGTGCCAGCTCAACCACAGGGGGCAGCTCCTACGAGCAGTACTTC. Translated, it gives CASSTTGGSSYEQYF.